The 23 T cell receptor beta chains listed next were all sequenced from one sample in a study of blood T cell repertoires in COVID-19. TCRdb keeps only in-frame clones here, not all; method: immunoSEQ multiplex PCR. Of about 160,000 clones listed, roughly 91% are singletons. Sequencing used peripheral blood. Every receptor here comes from a man between 18 and 29 years old with acute or convalescent COVID-19.

The chain links TRBV19 to TRBJ1-1; tentative D call: TRBD1 (6 bases). Germline assignment: CDR1 LNHDA and CDR2 SQIVND (reference sequence). This CDR3 comprises 14 residues. V shed 3 bases and J shed 6 bases, with 14 bases lying between them. The CDR3 nucleotides read TGTGCCAGTAGTATTCGATCACAGGGCGCTGAAGCTTTCTTT. Protein: CASSIRSQGAEAFF. Full variable domain (remainder filled in from reference TRBV19 and TRBJ1-1): DGGITQSPKYLFRKEGQNVTLSCEQNLNHDAMYWYRQDPGQGLRLIYYSQIVNDFQKGDIAEGYSVSREKKESFPLTVTSAQKNPTAFYLCASSIRSQGAEAFFGQGTRLTVV.

The chain uses TRBV5-4 and TRBJ1-4; TRBD1 matches 8 bases. V gave up 2 bases and J gave up 6 bases; unmatched junction bases: 9. The CDR3 has 16 amino acids. CDR1 is SGHNT, CDR2 YYREEE, per germline (reference sequence). The CDR3 sequence is CASSFLQGGGDEKLFF. The CDR3 DNA reads as TGTGCCAGCAGCTTTTTACAGGGGGGCGGGGATGAAAAACTGTTTTTT.

The genes are TRBV2 and TRBJ1-1; TRBD1 might be the D (6 bases). The V end lost 4 bases, the J end lost 1 base, and 10 bases lay between the germline ends. The CDR3 spans 14 residues. The germline CDR1 and CDR2 sequences are SNHLY and FYNNEI. This CDR3 is CASSAPTGNTEAFF. CDR3 sequence (DNA): TGTGCCAGCAGTGCCCCGACAGGGAACACTGAAGCTTTCTTT.

J is TRBJ1-3 and V is TRBV19; TRBD1 agrees at 9 bases. Unmatched junction bases numbered 9, after V lost 4 bases and J lost 2 bases. CDR3 size: 17 residues. CDR1 LNHDA and CDR2 SQIVND come from the germline V gene (reference sequence). The CDR3 coding sequence is TGTGCCAGTAGTAGGAAACCACAGGGGGCGCCTGGAAACACCATATATTTT. The encoded protein is CASSRKPQGAPGNTIYF.

This clone was found once. The chain recombines TRBV18 with TRBJ1-2; D unclear. The germline V gene encodes CDR1 KGHSH and CDR2 LQKENI. The ends were cut back, 2 bases at V and 7 bases at J, with 8 bases in the middle. The length of the CDR3 is 12 residues. The CDR3 nucleotides read TGTGCCAGCTCACCAGGGAGTGGTGGCTACACCTTC. Its translation: CASSPGSGGYTF.

The chain combines TRBV18 with TRBJ2-7, with 7 bases identical to TRBD1. Germline CDR1 is KGHSH and CDR2 is LQKENI. V lost 3 bases to trimming and J lost 1 base; unmatched junction nucleotides: 9. CDR3 length equals 16 residues. The CDR3 here is CASSPGDRVYSYEQYF. The CDR3 region has the DNA TGTGCCAGCTCACCCGGTGACAGGGTCTATTCCTACGAGCAGTACTTC.

The chain recombines TRBV27 with TRBJ1-5; 7 bases agree with TRBD1. With 5 bases clipped from V and 9 bases from J, the junction kept 10 bases outside the gene matches. The V gene's germline CDR1 is MNHEY and CDR2 SMNVEV (reference sequence). The CDR3 totals 14 residues. CDR3 protein: CASSPKGAASPQHF. The CDR3 coding sequence is TGTGCCAGCAGTCCTAAGGGGGCCGCCTCGCCCCAGCATTTT.

V usage is TRBV27 and J usage is TRBJ2-5, with 9 bases that match TRBD2. There are 17 residues in the CDR3. The junction had 10 bases not matched to a gene; V was cut back by 1 base and J by 4 bases. Looked up from germline, CDR1 is MNHEY and CDR2 is SMNVEV (reference sequence). In DNA form, the CDR3 reads TGTGCCAGCAGTTTATTCGCGGCGGGGGGGCCCCGAGAGACCCAGTACTTC. Amino acids: CASSLFAAGGPRETQYF.

V usage is TRBV4-2 and J usage is TRBJ1-3; a possible D gene is TRBD1 (5 bases). Trimming cost V 4 bases and J 0 bases, with 13 bases left between them. Germline V gene data show CDR1 as LGHNA and CDR2 as YNFKEQ. This CDR3 comprises 16 residues. The DNA for the CDR3 is TGTGCCAGCAGCCCAGGGACTCAGAGCTCTGGAAACACCATATATTTT. Protein sequence: CASSPGTQSSGNTIYF.

The V and J genes are TRBV29-1 and TRBJ2-4; perhaps TRBD1 as D (5 bases). CDR1 SQVTM and CDR2 ANQGSEA come from the germline V gene. Deletions cut 4 bases from V and 7 bases from J, with 8 bases between. This CDR3 spans 11 amino acids. The CDR3 DNA reads TGCAGCGTTGCCGCAGGGAACATTCAGTACTTC. This encodes CSVAAGNIQYF.

The rearrangement uses TRBV4-1 and TRBJ1-1; a possible D gene is TRBD1 (6 bases). Trimming shortened V by 4 bases and J by 3 bases, and 12 bases separated the two germline ends. CDR1 and CDR2 (germline): MGHRA, YSYEKL. The CDR3 is 14 amino acids. CDR3 residues: CASSPEGGYTEAFF. CDR3 bases: TGCGCCAGCAGCCCGGAGGGGGGGTACACTGAAGCTTTCTTT.

The gene calls are TRBV18 and TRBJ2-7; tentatively, D is TRBD1 (5 bases). The CDR3 spans 15 residues. V was pared by 1 base and J by 4 bases, with 14 bases between. Germline V lookup: CDR1 KGHSH, CDR2 LQKENI. This CDR3 reads CASSPQAGKRYEQYF. The DNA for the CDR3 is TGTGCCAGCTCACCACAGGCAGGGAAGAGGTACGAGCAGTACTTC.

V and J are TRBV5-1 and TRBJ1-6, with 7 bases matching TRBD1. The CDR3 consists of 13 residues. The V and J ends lost 4 bases and 7 bases, in that order; junction bases with no gene match: 2. Germline CDR1 reads SGHRS; CDR2 reads YFSETQ. CDR3 coding DNA: TGCGCCAGCAGCCAGGGACAGAATTCACCCCTCCACTTT. Its translation: CASSQGQNSPLHF.

This rearrangement joins TRBV2 to TRBJ1-1; D gene ambiguous. Germline V gene sequence: CDR1 SNHLY, CDR2 FYNNEI. V lost 7 bases to trimming and J lost 0 bases, with 12 bases between them. The CDR3 is 14 residues long. The CDR3 protein is CASKPGGVNTEAFF. The CDR3 DNA is TGTGCCAGCAAACCCGGCGGAGTGAACACTGAAGCTTTCTTT.

The gene calls are TRBV5-5 and TRBJ1-4; maybe TRBD1 (5 bases). The V and J ends lost 3 bases and 8 bases respectively, with 17 bases between them. The CDR3 consists of 15 residues. CDR1 and CDR2 (germline): SGHKS, YYEKEE (reference sequence). This CDR3 reads CASSSPGIMGEKLFF. CDR3 DNA sequence: TGTGCCAGCAGCTCCCCAGGGATTATGGGGGAAAAACTGTTTTTT.

The J gene is TRBJ1-5, the V gene TRBV4-1, with unresolved D. The CDR3 runs to 13 residues. V lost 0 bases to trimming and J lost 5 bases, with 5 bases between them. Germline CDR1 reads MGHRA; CDR2 reads YSYEKL. CDR3 in DNA: TGCGCCAGCAGCCAAGATATTTATCAGCCCCAGCATTTT. As protein: CASSQDIYQPQHF.

This rearrangement joins TRBV12-3 or TRBV12-4 to TRBJ1-2; no definite D call. Trimming removed 3 bases at V and 8 bases at J, with 7 bases between. The length of the CDR3 is 11 residues. CDR3 DNA sequence: TGTGCCAGCAGTTTCGACAAGGGCTACACCTTC. The encoded protein is CASSFDKGYTF.

This clone appeared a few times. V and J are TRBV7-9 and TRBJ1-2; the match to TRBD1 covers 7 bases. CDR3 length: 19 amino acids. Unmatched junction bases numbered 23, after V lost 4 bases and J lost 6 bases. Germline CDR1 SEHNR, CDR2 FQNEAQ (reference sequence). CDR3 in DNA: TGTGCCAGCAGCTCCTTCCCTATAGTAACCGGGACAGCCGTCAATGGCTACACCTTC. Its translation is CASSSFPIVTGTAVNGYTF.

The chain uses TRBV6-5 and TRBJ1-1; 7 nucleotides line up with TRBD1. The CDR3 runs to 13 residues. The germline gives CDR1 MNHEY, CDR2 SVGAGI. Germline trimming cut 4 bases from V and 8 bases from J; bases unmatched to any gene: 7. CDR3 DNA: TGTGCCAGCAGTTCCCAGACAGGGATCGAAGCTTTCTTT. Its translation: CASSSQTGIEAFF.

The gene calls are TRBV19 and TRBJ1-2; a possible D gene is TRBD1 (6 bases). The V end was cut by 6 bases, the J end by 6 bases, with 20 bases between. Germline loops: CDR1 LNHDA, CDR2 SQIVND (reference sequence). The CDR3 has 15 residues. Here the CDR3 DNA reads TGTGCCAGTAGCGTCCGAGGACAGCCTATAGATGGCTACACCTTC. Its protein product is CASSVRGQPIDGYTF. Complete variable domain (other parts from reference TRBV19 and TRBJ1-2): DGGITQSPKYLFRKEGQNVTLSCEQNLNHDAMYWYRQDPGQGLRLIYYSQIVNDFQKGDIAEGYSVSREKKESFPLTVTSAQKNPTAFYLCASSVRGQPIDGYTFGSGTRLTVV.

The rearrangement joins TRBV4-2 to TRBJ1-5, with 7 positions matching TRBD1. From germline, CDR1 is LGHNA and CDR2 YNFKEQ. This CDR3 has 17 amino acids. Trimming cost V 4 bases and J 2 bases; bases outside gene matches: 11. As DNA, the CDR3 is TGTGCCAGCAGCCTCGGAAACATAGGACAGGGCAATCAGCCCCAGCATTTT. This translates into CASSLGNIGQGNQPQHF.

The chain uses TRBV7-2 and TRBJ2-1, with D maybe TRBD2 (5 bases). Trimming removed 1 base at V and 3 bases at J, with 13 bases between. The CDR3 has 16 amino acids. Germline CDR1 and CDR2: SGHTA and FQGNSA. The CDR3 reads CASSLDSGGRYNEQFF. The CDR3 nucleotides read TGTGCCAGCAGCTTAGACTCCGGAGGACGCTACAATGAGCAGTTCTTC. Based on the CDR3 plus reference TRBV7-2 and TRBJ2-1, the full variable domain is GAGVSQSPSNKVTEKGKDVELRCDPISGHTALYWYRQSLGQGLEFLIYFQGNSAPDKSGLPSDRFSAERTGGSVSTLTIQRTQQEDSAVYLCASSLDSGGRYNEQFFGPGTRLTVL.

This sequence joins TRBV5-1 and TRBJ2-6, with D perhaps TRBD2 (6 bases). V was pared by 4 bases and J by 4 bases, with 18 bases between. The germline gives CDR1 SGHRS, CDR2 YFSETQ. The CDR3 extends over 17 amino acids. CDR3 bases: TGCGCCAGCAGCCAGGAGGGTTTGTCGGAGGGGGCCAACGTCCTGACTTTC. Its translation: CASSQEGLSEGANVLTF.